Below are 9 T cell receptor beta chains sequenced from a single sample in a study of response to subunit inactivated influenza vaccine. MiXCR, applied by TCRdb to the RT-PCR reads, yields one record per CDR3 protein. In the table there are hundreds of thousands of distinct CDR3 sequences, 14% of which are singletons. The specimen comprised PBMCs from blood, sampled 14 days before vaccination. These TCRs come from a man aged 50 to 60 who received an inactivated influenza vaccine.

This clonotype has more than one count but fewer than ten. The chain carries TRBV6-1 and TRBJ2-1; TRBD1 matches at 9 bases. This CDR3 has 15 residues. Germline CDR1 reads MNHNS; CDR2 reads SASEGT. J was trimmed by 6 bases and V by 2 bases; bases with no gene match: 5. The CDR3 here is CASSETGGAPNEQFF. CDR3 DNA: TGTGCCAGCAGTGAAACAGGGGGCGCTCCCAATGAGCAGTTCTTC.

The V call is TRBV9, the J call TRBJ1-3, with D possibly TRBD1 on 5 matching bases. The CDR3 consists of 15 residues. Germline V lookup: CDR1 SGDLS, CDR2 YYNGEE. The V end lost 3 bases, the J end lost 0 bases, and 10 bases lay between the germline ends. The CDR3 loop reads CASSAQDYSGNTIYF. Here the CDR3 DNA reads TGTGCCAGCAGCGCACAGGACTACTCTGGAAACACCATATATTTT. The full variable domain, with the rest looked up from reference TRBV9 and TRBJ1-3, is DSGVTQTPKHLITATGQRVTLRCSPRSGDLSVYWYQQSLDQGLQFLIQYYNGEERAKGNILERFSAQQFPDLHSELNLSSLELGDSALYFCASSAQDYSGNTIYFGEGSWLTVV.

The chain carries TRBV7-3 and TRBJ2-3; a possible D gene is TRBD2 (5 bases). The CDR3 extends over 15 amino acids. Germline V gene data show CDR1 as SGHTA and CDR2 as FQGTGA. The ends were cut back, 5 bases at V and 11 bases at J, with 23 bases in the middle. This CDR3 reads CASSPPRGSLNEQYF. The CDR3 DNA reads as TGTGCCAGCAGCCCCCCCCGGGGAAGTCTTAACGAGCAGTATTTT.

The V gene is TRBV9, the J gene TRBJ1-2; no clear D gene. V lost 3 bases and J 1 base, leaving 7 bases between the germline ends. The CDR3 is 13 residues long. Germline CDR1 is SGDLS and CDR2 is YYNGEE. The CDR3 sequence is CASSAQVNYGYTF. The CDR3 bases are TGTGCCAGCAGCGCGCAGGTTAACTATGGCTACACCTTC. The whole variable domain, filled in from reference TRBV9 and TRBJ1-2, reads DSGVTQTPKHLITATGQRVTLRCSPRSGDLSVYWYQQSLDQGLQFLIQYYNGEERAKGNILERFSAQQFPDLHSELNLSSLELGDSALYFCASSAQVNYGYTFGSGTRLTVV.

This clonotype was observed a few times. The chain couples TRBV11-2 to TRBJ2-1; D gene unclear. V dropped 4 bases and J dropped 10 bases, with 8 bases sitting between them. From germline, CDR1 is SGHAT and CDR2 FQNNGV. The CDR3 totals 11 residues. The CDR3 coding sequence is TGTGCCAGCAGCTCTGAATACGAGCAGTTCTTC. Its translation is CASSSEYEQFF.

The sample holds many counts of this clonotype. The genes are TRBV14 and TRBJ2-1; TRBD2 agrees at 9 bases. The V gene end was trimmed by 3 bases and the J gene end by 4 bases; junction bases not matched to a gene: 7. The CDR3 sequence is 16 residues long. Germline values: CDR1 SGHDN, CDR2 FVKESK. This CDR3 is CASSQLTSGSYNEQFF. The CDR3 DNA reads as TGTGCCAGCAGCCAGCTGACTAGCGGATCTTACAATGAGCAGTTCTTC.

J is TRBJ2-1 and V is TRBV12-3 or TRBV12-4, with D perhaps TRBD1 (5 bases). The CDR3 has 13 amino acids. Trimming removed 3 bases at V and 8 bases at J, with 11 bases between. CDR3 coding DNA: TGTGCCAGCAGTTTCGTAGTACAGGATGAGCAGTTCTTC. Its protein is CASSFVVQDEQFF.

V and J are TRBV6-2 or TRBV6-3 and TRBJ2-5, with 7 bases identical to TRBD2. Trimming cost V 6 bases and J 2 bases; bases outside gene matches: 9. Germline V lookup: CDR1 MNHEY, CDR2 SVGEGT. The CDR3 length is 15 residues. The CDR3 DNA sequence: TGTGCCAGCAGGGAAGGGTGGCGGGAGCAAGAGACCCAGTACTTC. Encoded protein: CASREGWREQETQYF.

This clonotype turned up a few times. Sequence at one end of the junction differs from germline and may be a read error. In nucleotides, the CDR3 is TGTGCCAGCACCCAACAGGGGCAGAGCACAGATACGCAGTATTTT. It encodes CASTQQGQSTDTQYF. This sequence joins TRBV3-1 and TRBJ2-3; 7 bases fit TRBD1. This CDR3 has 15 residues. CDR1 is LGHDT, CDR2 YNNKEL, per germline (reference sequence).